Below are 4 T cell receptor beta chains sequenced from a single sample in a study of human T cells and chemical hapten exposure. Time point denoted: pre-sensitization, week 0. Specified treatment: therapeutic diphenylcyclopropenone sensitization with weekly scalp DPC. A single record per CDR3 protein comes from TCRdb applying MiXCR to the RACE reads. The table has some 330,000 distinct CDR3 sequences, roughly 6% seen once. Here the sequenced sample was whole blood, taken in connection with sensitization to the hapten diphenylcyclopropenone (DPC). Receptor source: a woman under 30 with alopecia areata. Some clones in this sample may be carry-over from other donors' samples.

The V and J genes are TRBV7-8 and TRBJ1-2; no reliable D call. Germline assignment: CDR1 SGHVS and CDR2 FQNEAQ. V was trimmed by 5 bases and J by 8 bases, leaving 18 bases between them. The CDR3 loop spans 14 amino acids. In nucleotides, the CDR3 is TGTGCCAGCAGCCCCCAGGTTTCCGTCGAGGGCTACACCTTC. Translation: CASSPQVSVEGYTF.

Regarding this clonotype: The CDR3 does not end in the conserved phenylalanine or tryptophan, so this is likely a read error. The chain recombines TRBV6-5 with TRBJ2-7; 9 nucleotides agree with TRBD1. Germline CDR1 MNHEY, CDR2 SVGAGI. V gave up 7 bases and J gave up 1 base; unmatched junction bases: 8. The CDR3 runs 15 residues. The CDR3 protein is CASTLSGTGSYEQYL. CDR3 nucleotides: TGTGCCAGCACCCTGAGTGGGACAGGGTCCTACGAGCAGTACTTA.

There are a few counts of this clonotype. The chain links TRBV12-3 or TRBV12-4 to TRBJ2-7; 9 nucleotides agree with TRBD1. The CDR3 sequence is 17 residues long. The V segment lost 3 bases and the J segment 2 bases; nucleotides outside the gene matches: 11. This chain's CDR3 is CASSFTPIGTGPYEQYF. CDR3 DNA sequence: TGTGCCAGCAGTTTTACCCCAATTGGGACAGGGCCCTACGAGCAGTACTTC.

This clonotype was seen repeatedly, ten times or more. The chain uses TRBV7-6 and TRBJ2-2, with D unclear. V was trimmed by 1 base and J by 6 bases, leaving 9 bases between them. CDR1 is SGHVS and CDR2 is FNYEAQ in the germline V gene. The CDR3 sequence is 14 residues long. The CDR3 region is CASSLEWASGELFF. The CDR3 region has the DNA TGTGCCAGCAGCTTAGAATGGGCTTCCGGGGAGCTGTTTTTT.